These 10 T cell receptor beta chains originate from one sample sequenced in a study of technical replicates of blood from several donors. The table came from immunoSEQ multiplex PCR; TCRdb's copy has only in-frame clones and leaves some out. Here the sample spans some 100,000 clones, nearly 96% being singletons. Sequenced material: T cells isolated from PBMCs. These receptors were obtained from a human donor in good health.

The rearrangement joins TRBV2 to TRBJ1-2; possible D gene TRBD1, 6 bases. The CDR3 contains 14 residues. V lost 5 bases and J 2 bases, leaving 12 bases between the germline ends. Germline values: CDR1 SNHLY, CDR2 FYNNEI. The CDR3: CASSRGGRNYGYTF. The CDR3 bases are TGTGCCAGCAGTAGGGGGGGGCGAAACTATGGCTACACCTTC.

The chain links TRBV12-5 to TRBJ2-2, with TRBD2 matching 7 bases. The V segment lost 0 bases and the J segment 6 bases; nucleotides outside the gene matches: 10. In germline, CDR1 is LGHNT, CDR2 FRNRAP. The CDR3 has 17 amino acids. The chain's CDR3 is CASGLVLGGITPGELFF. The CDR3 coding sequence is TGTGCTAGTGGTTTGGTACTGGGGGGGATCACTCCCGGGGAGCTGTTTTTT.

The gene calls are TRBV6-6 and TRBJ1-6; possible D gene TRBD1, 6 bases. The CDR3 is 14 residues long. The V gene lost 6 bases and the J gene lost 8 bases, with 14 bases spanning the gap. Germline loops: CDR1 MNHNY, CDR2 SVGAGI (reference sequence). DNA of the CDR3: TGTGCCAGCAGCCGTGGACAGATGTATTCACCCCTCCACTTT. Translation gives CASSRGQMYSPLHF.

J is TRBJ1-1 and V is TRBV5-1; possibly TRBD1 for D (6 bases). This CDR3 has 15 residues. Germline V CDR1 and CDR2: SGHRS, YFSETQ. The V end lost 5 bases, the J end lost 2 bases, and 16 bases lay between the germline ends. Here the CDR3 reads CASRNSGTPNTEAFF. As DNA, the CDR3 is TGCGCCAGCAGAAACTCTGGGACACCCAACACTGAAGCTTTCTTT.

V is TRBV7-9 and J is TRBJ1-5, with D perhaps matching TRBD1 (6 bases). Trimming left V 5 bases short and J 7 bases short, with 21 bases between. Germline CDR1 and CDR2: SEHNR and FQNEAQ (reference sequence). This CDR3 comprises 16 residues. The CDR3 loop reads CASSPVIGQLGQPQHF. The CDR3 bases are TGTGCCAGCAGCCCCGTAATTGGACAGCTCGGCCAGCCCCAGCATTTT.

This chain's CDR3 is CASSSRQGLVGYTF. DNA for the CDR3: TGTGCCAGCAGCTCCCGACAGGGTCTTGTTGGCTACACCTTC. The V call is TRBV7-2, the J call TRBJ1-2, with TRBD1 identical over 7 bases. The trim removed 4 bases at V and 7 bases at J, leaving 9 bases unmatched. In germline, CDR1 is SGHTA, CDR2 FQGNSA. This CDR3 spans 14 amino acids.

The sample holds one count of this clone. The chain is built from TRBV14 and TRBJ2-2, with 7 bases matching TRBD1. V gave up 4 bases and J gave up 5 bases; unmatched junction bases: 7. CDR3 length: 15 residues. CDR1 and CDR2 (germline): SGHDN, FVKESK. The CDR3 reads CASSPRTGATGELFF. The DNA of the CDR3 is TGTGCCAGCAGCCCCCGGACAGGAGCTACCGGGGAGCTGTTTTTT.

The rearrangement uses TRBV6-5 and TRBJ1-1, with 7 bases lining up with TRBD1. Trimming cost V 4 bases and J 4 bases; bases outside gene matches: 3. CDR1 is MNHEY, CDR2 SVGAGI, per germline. This CDR3 comprises 13 residues. The CDR3 loop is CASSFGTATEAFF. CDR3 DNA: TGTGCCAGCAGTTTTGGGACAGCCACTGAAGCTTTCTTT.

This chain joins TRBV5-1 and TRBJ2-3; 11 nucleotides match TRBD2. V gave up 7 bases and J gave up 4 bases; unmatched junction bases: 14. CDR1 and CDR2 from the germline V gene are SGHRS and YFSETQ. This CDR3 comprises 17 residues. Written as DNA, the CDR3 is TGCGCCAGCGGACGATTACTAGCGGGAGACCTCCCAGATACGCAGTATTTT. This translates into CASGRLLAGDLPDTQYF.

J is TRBJ2-5 and V is TRBV5-1, with TRBD1 identical over 9 bases. Germline V lookup: CDR1 SGHRS, CDR2 YFSETQ. This CDR3 comprises 15 residues. Trimming removed 4 bases from V and 5 bases from J; junction bases left unmatched: 9. The CDR3 bases are TGCGCCAGCAGCCCATCGACAGGGGGGCGTGAGACCCAGTACTTC. It encodes CASSPSTGGRETQYF.